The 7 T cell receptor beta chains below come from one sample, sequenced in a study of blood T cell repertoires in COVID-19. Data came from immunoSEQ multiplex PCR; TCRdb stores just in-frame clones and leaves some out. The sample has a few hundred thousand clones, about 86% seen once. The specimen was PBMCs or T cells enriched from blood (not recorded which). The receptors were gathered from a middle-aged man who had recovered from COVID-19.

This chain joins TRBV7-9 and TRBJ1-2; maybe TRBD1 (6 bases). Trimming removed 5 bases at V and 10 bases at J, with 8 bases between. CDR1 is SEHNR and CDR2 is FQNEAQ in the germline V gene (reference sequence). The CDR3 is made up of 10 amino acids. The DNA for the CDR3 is TGTGCCAGCAGCCGACAGGACTACACCTTC. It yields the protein CASSRQDYTF.

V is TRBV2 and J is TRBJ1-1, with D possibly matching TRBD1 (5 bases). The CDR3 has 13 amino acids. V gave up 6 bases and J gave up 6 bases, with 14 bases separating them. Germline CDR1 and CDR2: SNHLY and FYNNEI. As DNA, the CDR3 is TGTGCCAGCAGGGGGGACGGAGGGGCTGAAGCTTTCTTT. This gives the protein CASRGDGGAEAFF.

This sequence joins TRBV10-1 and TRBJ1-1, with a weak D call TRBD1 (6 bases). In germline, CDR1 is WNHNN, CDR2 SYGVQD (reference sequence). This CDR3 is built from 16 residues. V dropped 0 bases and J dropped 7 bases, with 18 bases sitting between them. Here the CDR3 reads CASSESTSGGGGEAFF. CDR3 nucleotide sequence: TGCGCCAGCAGTGAGTCGACATCGGGGGGCGGAGGTGAAGCTTTCTTT.

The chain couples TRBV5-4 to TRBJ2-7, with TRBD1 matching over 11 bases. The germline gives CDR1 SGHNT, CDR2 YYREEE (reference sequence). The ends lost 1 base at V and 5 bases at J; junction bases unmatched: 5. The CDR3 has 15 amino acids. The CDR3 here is CASSLRTGGGHEQYF. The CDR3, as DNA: TGTGCCAGCAGCTTGAGGACAGGGGGCGGCCACGAGCAGTACTTC.

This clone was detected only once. CDR3 in amino acids: CASSLGVRGQSNEKLFF. The CDR3 DNA follows: TGTGCCAGCAGTTTAGGGGTTAGGGGACAGAGTAATGAAAAACTGTTTTTT. The chain links TRBV28 to TRBJ1-4; 7 positions match TRBD1. Trimming took 2 bases from V and 4 from J; bases not matched to a gene: 10. This CDR3 comprises 17 residues. CDR1 and CDR2 (germline): MDHEN, SYDVKM.

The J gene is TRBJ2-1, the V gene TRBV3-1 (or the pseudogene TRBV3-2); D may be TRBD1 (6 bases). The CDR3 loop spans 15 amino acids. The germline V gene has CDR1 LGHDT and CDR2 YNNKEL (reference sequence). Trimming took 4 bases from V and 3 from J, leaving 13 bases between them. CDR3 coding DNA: TGTGCCAGCAGCCCCCCGGGGACAATCTACAATGAGCAGTTCTTC. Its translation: CASSPPGTIYNEQFF.

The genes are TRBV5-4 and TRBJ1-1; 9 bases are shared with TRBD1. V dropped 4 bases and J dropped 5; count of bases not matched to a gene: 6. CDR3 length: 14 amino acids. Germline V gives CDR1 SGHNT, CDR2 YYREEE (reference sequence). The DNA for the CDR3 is TGTGCCAGCAGCCGGACAGGGGATAGGACTGAAGCTTTCTTT. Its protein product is CASSRTGDRTEAFF.